This TCR beta chain appears in the sequencing data of a study of cytotoxic CD8 clonotypes in ibrutinib-treated CLL. The CDR3 covers 14 residues. Germline CDR1 reads SGHTA; CDR2 reads FQGTGA. V was shortened by 5 bases and J by 1 base, with 9 bases between the two germline ends. The repertoire was sequenced with immunoSEQ multiplex PCR; TCRdb's copy has only in-frame clones and lacks some. The sample records some 140,000 clones, approximately 90% being singletons. This receptor was taken from a human donor with chronic lymphocytic leukemia. V is TRBV7-3 and J is TRBJ2-1; D is perhaps TRBD1 (6 bases). Sequencing was performed on PBMCs, taken after 12 months of ibrutinib treatment. The CDR3, as DNA: TGTGCCAGCAGCCCACAGGGATCCTACAATGAGCAGTTCTTC. It translates to CASSPQGSYNEQFF.